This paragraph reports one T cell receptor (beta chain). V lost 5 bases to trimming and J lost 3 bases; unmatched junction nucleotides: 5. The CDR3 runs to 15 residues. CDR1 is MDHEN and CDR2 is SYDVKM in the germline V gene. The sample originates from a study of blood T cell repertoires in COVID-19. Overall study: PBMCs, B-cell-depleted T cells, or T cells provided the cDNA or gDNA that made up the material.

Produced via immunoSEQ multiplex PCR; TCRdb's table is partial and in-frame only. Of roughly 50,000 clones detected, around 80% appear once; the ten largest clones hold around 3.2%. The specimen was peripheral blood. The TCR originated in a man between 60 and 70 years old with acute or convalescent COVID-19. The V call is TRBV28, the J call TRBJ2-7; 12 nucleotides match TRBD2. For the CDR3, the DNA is TGTGCCAGCAGTCCGCTAGCGGGAGGGAACTACGAGCAGTACTTC. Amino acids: CASSPLAGGNYEQYF.